One sample yielded the 26 T cell receptor beta chains listed below, sequenced in a study of T cells in Graves' hyperthyroidism and ophthalmopathy. Regions amplified from RNA transcripts were the TCR beta CDR3 regions. Carried out on the TCR CDR3, a first-round RT-PCR used the HTBI primer set. In TCRdb, the multiplex PCR reads were re-called with MiXCR into one record per CDR3 protein. The sample shows 490,000 or so distinct CDR3 sequences, roughly 23% of them seen only once. What was sequenced was blood. The receptors here all came from a woman aged 70-85 years with Graves' ophthalmopathy.

The V gene is TRBV5-1, the J gene TRBJ1-1; a possible D gene is TRBD1 (5 bases). Trimming cost V 0 bases and J 2 bases, with 8 bases left between them. This CDR3 spans 14 amino acids. The germline gives CDR1 SGHRS, CDR2 YFSETQ. The CDR3 DNA follows: TGCGCCAGCAGCTTGGGGGGCCCTAACACTGAAGCTTTCTTT. Protein sequence: CASSLGGPNTEAFF.

V and J are TRBV13 and TRBJ2-1, with no clear D. CDR3 length: 13 residues. Trimming pared 1 base from V and 4 bases from J, leaving 5 bases between. Germline V gene lookup returns CDR1 PRHDT and CDR2 FYEKMQ (reference sequence). CDR3 sequence reads: CASSLVQYNEQFF. The CDR3 DNA is TGTGCCAGCAGCTTAGTACAATACAATGAGCAGTTCTTC.

This clonotype was recorded a few times. The chain joins TRBV20-1 to TRBJ2-2; 9 positions match TRBD1. This CDR3 comprises 16 residues. CDR1 is DFQATT, CDR2 SNEGSKA, per germline (reference sequence). V shed 3 bases and J 5 bases; nucleotides not matched to a gene: 10. In DNA form, the CDR3 reads TGCAGTGCTAGGGCTCCCGGGACAGGGTTGACCGGGGAGCTGTTTTTT. Its protein product is CSARAPGTGLTGELFF.

The sample holds a few counts of this clonotype. The chain employs TRBV2 and TRBJ2-7; D is unclear. The CDR3 runs 15 residues. The ends were cut back, 6 bases at V and 1 base at J, with 16 bases in the middle. CDR1 and CDR2 from the germline V gene are SNHLY and FYNNEI. The CDR3 here is CASRNDKVGSYEQYF. The CDR3, as DNA: TGTGCCAGCAGGAACGACAAGGTTGGATCCTACGAGCAGTACTTC.

V and J are TRBV30 and TRBJ1-2; the match to TRBD1 covers 8 bases. Trimming took 2 bases from V and 5 from J; bases not matched to a gene: 7. The CDR3 runs to 14 residues. CDR1 is GTSNPN, CDR2 SVGIG, per germline (reference sequence). The CDR3, as DNA: TGTGCCTGGAGTTGGACAGGGTTAAGTTATGGCTACACCTTC. Protein: CAWSWTGLSYGYTF.

The sample holds a few counts of this clonotype. The V call is TRBV5-1, the J call TRBJ1-1, with D maybe TRBD1 (5 bases). CDR3 length: 14 residues. Germline-derived CDR1 and CDR2 are SGHRS and YFSETQ. Trimming took 3 bases from V and 0 from J, leaving 9 bases between them. For the CDR3, the DNA is TGCGCCAGCAGCTGGGGGACTATGAACACTGAAGCTTTCTTT. Translation gives CASSWGTMNTEAFF.

The rearrangement joins TRBV6-1 to TRBJ1-5; TRBD1 aligns across 7 bases. This CDR3 is built from 16 residues. The junction had 10 bases not matched to a gene; V was cut back by 8 bases and J by 0 bases. From germline, CDR1 is MNHNS and CDR2 SASEGT. CDR3: CASASHQGVSNQPQHF. The CDR3 DNA reads as TGTGCCAGCGCCTCCCATCAGGGGGTTAGCAATCAGCCCCAGCATTTT.

V gene TRBV20-1 combines with J gene TRBJ2-1, with 10 bases aligning to TRBD2. Germline trimming cut 3 bases from V and 3 bases from J; bases unmatched to any gene: 11. There are 17 residues in the CDR3. Germline CDR1 DFQATT, CDR2 SNEGSKA (reference sequence). For the CDR3, the DNA is TGCAGTGCTAGCTCCAGCGGGAGGGACCTTTTCTACAATGAGCAGTTCTTC. This gives the protein CSASSSGRDLFYNEQFF.

This chain joins TRBV5-6 and TRBJ2-3, with D possibly being TRBD2 (6 bases). CDR3 size: 18 residues. The V end was cut by 3 bases, the J end by 1 base, with 21 bases between. Germline V gives CDR1 SGHDT, CDR2 YYEEEE. Here the CDR3 DNA reads TGTGCCAGCAGCTGGAACCAAGGCGTAGCGGCCCGCACAGATACGCAGTATTTT. As protein: CASSWNQGVAARTDTQYF.

In this sample, this clonotype turned up once. The CDR3 does not end in the conserved phenylalanine or tryptophan, so this is likely a read error. J is TRBJ2-2 and V is TRBV28; D gene uncertain. The CDR3 sequence is 11 residues long. V lost 8 bases to trimming and J lost 5 bases, with 6 bases between them. Germline CDR1 is MDHEN and CDR2 is SYDVKM. The CDR3 protein is CASPGTGELFL. The DNA of the CDR3 is TGTGCCAGCCCTGGGACCGGGGAGCTGTTTCTT.

V is TRBV7-8 and J is TRBJ1-2, with D possibly being TRBD1 (5 bases). Germline V gene sequence: CDR1 SGHVS, CDR2 FQNEAQ. CDR3 size: 12 residues. Trimming pared 5 bases from V and 7 bases from J, leaving 11 bases between. The CDR3 sequence: CASSPVGGGYTF. The CDR3 region has the DNA TGTGCCAGCAGCCCCGTCGGGGGTGGCTACACCTTC.

This clonotype was detected many times. The V call is TRBV12-3 or TRBV12-4, the J call TRBJ2-7, with D possibly being TRBD1 or TRBD2 (5 bases each). V was trimmed by 3 bases and J by 2 bases, leaving 17 bases between them. The CDR3 is 16 residues long. In DNA, the CDR3 is TGTGCCAGCAGTTTTGATTTCGGGACCAAAACCTACGAGCAGTACTTC. This gives the protein CASSFDFGTKTYEQYF.

V gene TRBV6-2 or TRBV6-3 combines with J gene TRBJ2-6, with 9 positions matching TRBD1. The V and J ends lost 0 bases and 1 base, in that order; junction bases with no gene match: 7. There are 19 residues in the CDR3. Germline V gene sequence: CDR1 MNHEY, CDR2 SVGEGT. In nucleotides, the CDR3 is TGTGCCAGCAGTTACTCTCGAGGGACAGGGAGATCTGGGGCCAACGTCCTGACTTTC. Protein product: CASSYSRGTGRSGANVLTF.

This clonotype was seen at least ten times. The chain joins TRBV6-1 to TRBJ1-1; TRBD1 agrees at 9 bases. Trimming at V came to 5 bases and at J to 0 bases, leaving 10 bases not matched to a gene. In germline, CDR1 is MNHNS, CDR2 SASEGT. This CDR3 is built from 17 residues. This chain's CDR3 is CASSRTGTGNMNTEAFF. The CDR3 DNA reads as TGTGCCAGCAGTCGAACCGGGACAGGGAACATGAACACTGAAGCTTTCTTT.

The CDR3, as DNA: TGTGCCAGCAGCTTATTAACCGGGACTAGCGGCTACAATGAGCAGTTCTTC. Protein sequence: CASSLLTGTSGYNEQFF. V and J are TRBV6-1 and TRBJ2-1; TRBD2 matches 11 bases. Trimming removed 6 bases from V and 3 bases from J; junction bases left unmatched: 10. Germline lookup yields CDR1 MNHNS and CDR2 SASEGT. The CDR3 is 17 amino acids.

Remarks on this clonotype: Compared with germline, one end of the junction differs, possibly owing to a read error. This CDR3 is CASSIRNSGNTIYF. The DNA for the CDR3 is TGTGCCAGCAGTATCCGGAACTCTGGAAACACCATATATTTT. The genes are TRBV19 and TRBJ1-3; D is uncertain. Looked up from germline, CDR1 is LNHDA and CDR2 is SQIVND (reference sequence). The CDR3 sequence is 14 residues long. The full variable domain, rest sourced from reference TRBV19 and TRBJ1-3, is DGGITQSPKYLFRKEGQNVTLSCEQNLNHDAMYWYRQDPGQGLRLIYYSQIVNDFQKGDIAEGYSVSREKKESFPLTVTSAQKNPTAFYLCASSIRNSGNTIYFGEGSWLTVV.

The chain employs TRBV5-5 and TRBJ2-1; TRBD2 agrees at 12 bases. V trimming: 4 bases; J trimming: 3 bases; junction bases outside the gene matches: 5. The CDR3 has 16 residues. Germline CDR1 is SGHKS and CDR2 is YYEKEE (reference sequence). The CDR3 coding sequence is TGTGCCAGCAGCCTCGGACTAGCGGGGAACTACAATGAGCAGTTCTTC. Residues: CASSLGLAGNYNEQFF.

This clonotype appeared many times. This rearrangement joins TRBV20-1 to TRBJ1-1; D ambiguous. The ends were cut back, 4 bases at V and 0 bases at J, with 9 bases in the middle. In germline, CDR1 is DFQATT, CDR2 SNEGSKA (reference sequence). This CDR3 is built from 13 residues. CDR3 DNA sequence: TGCAGTGCTAAGGGATCCTTGAACACTGAAGCTTTCTTT. It is translated as CSAKGSLNTEAFF.

In its sample, this clonotype was seen many times. The chain employs TRBV3-1 and TRBJ2-7, with D tentatively TRBD1 (6 bases). CDR3 length: 13 amino acids. V lost 1 base to trimming and J lost 6 bases, with 10 bases between them. Looked up from germline, CDR1 is LGHDT and CDR2 is YNNKEL (reference sequence). The CDR3 reads CASSQGRGTEQYF. The CDR3 DNA follows: TGTGCCAGCAGCCAAGGAAGGGGGACCGAGCAGTACTTC.

This clonotype was counted many times. The chain combines TRBV6-5 with TRBJ1-1; 10 bases agree with TRBD1. The CDR3 has 15 residues. Looked up from germline, CDR1 is MNHEY and CDR2 is SVGAGI. Unmatched junction bases numbered 8, after V lost 5 bases and J lost 5 bases. Here the CDR3 DNA reads TGTGCCAGCAGTCAAACCGGGACAGGGGTAACTGAAGCTTTCTTT. As protein: CASSQTGTGVTEAFF.

This rearrangement joins TRBV12-3 or TRBV12-4 to TRBJ2-1, with TRBD2 matching 7 bases. This CDR3 comprises 17 residues. The trim removed 7 bases at V and 3 bases at J, leaving 15 bases unmatched. The CDR3 here is CASTSPRGLADYNEQFF. The CDR3 nucleotides read TGTGCCAGCACCTCCCCGAGGGGCCTAGCGGACTACAATGAGCAGTTCTTC.

The chain combines TRBV29-1 with TRBJ2-7; tentatively, D is TRBD2 (6 bases). Germline CDR1 and CDR2: SQVTM and ANQGSEA. Trimming took off 7 bases at V and 4 bases at J, with 20 bases between the two ends. CDR3 size: 14 residues. CDR3 nucleotide sequence: TGCAGCGCTAGGCCGGGACTCTCCCTTTACGAGCAGTACTTC. Translated, it gives CSARPGLSLYEQYF.

The V and J genes are TRBV6-1 and TRBJ2-7; possibly TRBD2 for D (5 bases). CDR3 length: 12 residues. The V end was cut by 6 bases, the J end by 2 bases, with 8 bases between. Looked up from germline, CDR1 is MNHNS and CDR2 is SASEGT. The DNA of the CDR3 is TGTGCCAGCAGAGCGGCTCCCTACGAGCAGTACTTC. Amino acids: CASRAAPYEQYF.

V usage is TRBV13 and J usage is TRBJ1-4; D may be TRBD1 (6 bases). The CDR3 has 13 amino acids. Germline loops: CDR1 PRHDT, CDR2 FYEKMQ (reference sequence). V was clipped by 5 bases and J by 8 bases, with 12 bases between them. CDR3 sequence reads: CASSAGTNEKLFF. Written as DNA, the CDR3 is TGTGCCAGCAGCGCGGGGACAAACGAAAAACTGTTTTTT.

A word on this clonotype: Since a much larger clone is just one base distant, this may be a read error. CDR3 sequence (DNA): TGTGCCAGCAGTTTCCGCGGTATCAGGGATTACTACGAGAAGTACTTC. Encoded protein: CASSFRGIRDYYEKYF. This rearrangement joins TRBV12-3 or TRBV12-4 to TRBJ2-7; tentatively, D is TRBD1 (5 bases). The CDR3 has 16 amino acids.

The gene calls are TRBV10-3 and TRBJ1-1, with D tentatively TRBD1 (5 bases). This CDR3 has 13 amino acids. V lost 8 bases and J lost 0, with 10 bases in between. Germline V CDR1 and CDR2: ENHRY, SYGVKD. CDR3 coding DNA: TGTGCCATCGGGCAGGGATTGAACACTGAAGCTTTCTTT. Encoded protein: CAIGQGLNTEAFF.